The clone carrying this TCR beta chain was detected only a few times. Its antigen is unidentified. This entry belongs to a study of neoadjuvant anti-PD-1 for oral cavity cancer. Study findings and constraints: Higher pretreatment Treg/Th17 ratios tracked higher pretreatment blood clonality. Expansion of preexisting intratumoral clones was suggested to aid response.

CDR1 and CDR2 (germline): MGHRA, YSYEKL. The CDR3 totals 13 residues. The V end lost 4 bases, the J end lost 1 base, and 7 bases lay between the germline ends. Noted time point: after neoadjuvant nivolumab, at surgical resection. Sequenced by immunoSEQ multiplex PCR; TCRdb stores in-frame clones only, minus some. Of about 37,000 clones in the sample, around two fifths are singletons; the top ten hold more than 15%. The sequenced sample was tumor tissue, obtained after nivolumab (anti-PD-1) treatment. The receptor's source is a person aged 35-80 years with oral cavity squamous cell carcinoma. The chain has TRBV4-1 and TRBJ1-1; D is unresolved. The CDR3, as DNA: TGCGCCAGCAGCCCGAGTTGGAACACTGAAGCTTTCTTT. Encoded protein: CASSPSWNTEAFF.